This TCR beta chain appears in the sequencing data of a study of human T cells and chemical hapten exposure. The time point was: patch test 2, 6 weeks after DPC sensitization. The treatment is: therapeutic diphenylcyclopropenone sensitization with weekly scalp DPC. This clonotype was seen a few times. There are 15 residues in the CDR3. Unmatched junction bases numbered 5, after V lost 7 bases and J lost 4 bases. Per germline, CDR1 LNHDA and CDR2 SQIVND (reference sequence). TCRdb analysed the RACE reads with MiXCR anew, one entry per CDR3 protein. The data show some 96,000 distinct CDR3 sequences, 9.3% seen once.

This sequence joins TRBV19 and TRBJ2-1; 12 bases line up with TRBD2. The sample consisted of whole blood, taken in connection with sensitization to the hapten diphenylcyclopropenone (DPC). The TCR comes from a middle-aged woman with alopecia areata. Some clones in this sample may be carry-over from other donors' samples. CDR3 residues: CASTDGLAGYNEQFF. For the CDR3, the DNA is TGTGCCAGTACCGACGGACTAGCGGGATACAATGAGCAGTTCTTC.